What follows is one T cell receptor beta chain and its context. What it binds is unknown. This sample was included in a study of T cells in Graves' hyperthyroidism and ophthalmopathy. Study conclusions and caveats: Before onset, ophthalmopathy was predicted by the model a median about 6.2 months earlier.

V lost 0 bases to trimming and J lost 5 bases, with 8 bases between them. Germline V gene sequence: CDR1 MNHEY, CDR2 SVGEGT. The CDR3 consists of 15 residues. Amplified TCR beta CDR3 regions derived from RNA transcripts. First-round RT-PCR of the TCR CDR3 relied on the HTBI primer set. TCRdb ran MiXCR on the multiplex PCR reads and lists one entry per CDR3 protein. This sample has 550,000 to 850,000 distinct CDR3 sequences, with around 19% found just once. The chain has TRBV6-2 or TRBV6-3 and TRBJ1-6; no clear D gene. The receptor was isolated from a woman aged 45 to 65 with Graves' hyperthyroidism that later progressed to Graves' ophthalmopathy. The specimen sequenced was blood. The CDR3 DNA sequence: TGTGCCAGCAGTTACTCACGGAGCCATAATTCACCCCTCCACTTT. It yields the protein CASSYSRSHNSPLHF.